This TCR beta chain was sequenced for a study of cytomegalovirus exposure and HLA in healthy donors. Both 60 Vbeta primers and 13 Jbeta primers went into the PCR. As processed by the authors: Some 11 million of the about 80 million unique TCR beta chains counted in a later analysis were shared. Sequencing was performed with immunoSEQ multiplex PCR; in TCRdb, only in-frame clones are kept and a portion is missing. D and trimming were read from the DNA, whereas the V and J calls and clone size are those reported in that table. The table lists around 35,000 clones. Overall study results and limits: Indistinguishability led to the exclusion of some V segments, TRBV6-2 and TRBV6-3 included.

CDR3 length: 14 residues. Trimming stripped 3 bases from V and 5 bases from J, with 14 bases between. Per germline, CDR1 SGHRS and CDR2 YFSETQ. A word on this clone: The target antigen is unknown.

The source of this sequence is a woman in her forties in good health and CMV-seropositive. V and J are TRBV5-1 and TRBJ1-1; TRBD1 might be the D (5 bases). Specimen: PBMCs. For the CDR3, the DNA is TGCGCCAGCAGCTCCCCGGGGGGAGGGACTGAAGCTTTCTTT. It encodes CASSSPGGGTEAFF.